One T cell receptor (beta chain) is described in this entry. CDR3 length: 15 amino acids. Looked up from germline, CDR1 is MDHEN and CDR2 is SYDVKM. V lost 6 bases and J lost 3; bases outside the gene matches: 5. This entry comes from a study of blood T cell repertoires in COVID-19. In the study's own analysis: Using reference gene primer amplification, nucleated cell counts were estimated. Here immunoSEQ multiplex PCR was the method, and the copy in TCRdb shows in-frame clones only, minus some. That table supplies the V and J calls and clone size; D and trimming were determined from the DNA. The sample consists of about 160,000 clones, approximately 81% of them appearing once.

This TCR was sampled from a woman aged 50 to 60 with COVID-19, enrolled during active disease. V usage is TRBV28 and J usage is TRBJ2-3, with 11 bases fitting TRBD2. Material for sequencing was peripheral blood. Written as DNA, the CDR3 is TGTGCCAGCAGGGATAGCGGGGGGGGGACAGATACGCAGTATTTT. This encodes CASRDSGGGTDTQYF.